This T cell receptor beta chain was sequenced for a study of T cell repertoires in cytomegalovirus infection. Study as a whole: From public TCR beta signatures came an indication of both CMV infection and matching HLA type. General study points: In two of eight donors, the top clonotype was HLA-C-restricted CMV-specific. Totalled public TCR beta family frequency picked out people who carried CMV plus the relevant HLA.

This clonotype was seen a few times. Its target is not known. There are 13 residues in the CDR3. V lost 5 bases, J lost 3 bases, and 11 bases lay in between. The germline V gene has CDR1 DFQATT and CDR2 SNEGSKA (reference sequence). In TCRdb, the reads were re-called with MiXCR into one record per CDR3 protein. The repertoire consists of roughly 640,000 distinct CDR3 sequences, with 20% to 25% occurring once and the leading ten covering 7.5% to 9%. The receptor was derived from a human donor in good health (CMV status not recorded). Some clones in this sample may be carry-over from other donors' samples. The sequencing input was CD8+ T cells from PBMCs. The chain uses TRBV20-1 and TRBJ1-3; D is undetermined. This CDR3 is CSAPTENGNTIYF. CDR3 coding DNA: TGCAGTGCTCCGACTGAGAATGGAAACACCATATATTTT.